A selection of T cell receptor beta chains follows, all from one sample in a study of blood T cell repertoires in COVID-19. Only in-frame clones appear in the TCRdb table, and some are missing; sequencing was by immunoSEQ multiplex PCR. The sample has fewer than 250,000 clones; roughly 90% are singletons. Specimen: peripheral blood. The receptors here all came from a woman in her thirties or forties who had recovered from COVID-19. The conserved cysteine and the conserved F or W are not part of the CDR3 here.

J gene	V gene	CDR3 protein
TRBJ2-7	TRBV6-6	ASSHTVYYEQY
TRBJ2-1	TRBV14	ASSQGSYNEQF
TRBJ2-3	TRBV5-6	ASGSLGLAGADTQY
TRBJ2-1	TRBV14	ASSQERGWGSDEQF
TRBJ2-3	TRBV24-1	ATSDGLAGDFHTQY
TRBJ2-7	TRBV9	ASSVGGTAGDYEQY
TRBJ1-2	TRBV7-8	ASSLVPQGNGYT
TRBJ2-7	TRBV4-3	ASSQEGGPAYEQY
TRBJ1-1	TRBV19	ASSTDLQGAGNTEAF
TRBJ1-5	TRBV5-5	ASSWTGGGNQPQH
TRBJ2-7	TRBV6-1	ASSESGNLYEQY
TRBJ2-5	TRBV30	AWATGNGQETQY
TRBJ1-6	TRBV6-6	ASSPRDRTSSYNSPLH
TRBJ2-7	TRBV28	ASSLGLAQY
TRBJ2-7	TRBV6-1	ASSPRQESYEQY
TRBJ2-7	TRBV28	ASATVWGTGVYEQY
TRBJ2-5	TRBV11-1	ASSNRDQETQY
TRBJ1-6	TRBV6-5	ASRGQEPSPLH
TRBJ2-3	TRBV6-2/TRBV6-3	ASSLGLAGSTDTQY
TRBJ1-2	TRBV6-5	ASSYWRAGYGYT
TRBJ2-2	TRBV29-1	SGQLPLAGESTGELF
TRBJ2-1	TRBV30	AWSIGGDLNEQF
TRBJ1-2	TRBV4-3	ASSQGFSGDYGYT
TRBJ2-5	TRBV7-6	ASSLGWTSGYPETQY
TRBJ2-2	TRBV9	ASRGGTGVTGELF
TRBJ2-2	TRBV5-6	ASSWRVGSLWGTGELF
TRBJ2-1	TRBV10-3	AISEVSSSYNEQF
TRBJ1-4	TRBV2	ASSDELGQGF
TRBJ2-5	TRBV3-1/TRBV3-2	ASSQVSETQY
TRBJ1-5	TRBV19	ATRGTGQPQH
TRBJ1-5	TRBV5-6	ASSSTGGSGQPQH
TRBJ1-3	TRBV7-9	ASSFPGSPGNTIY
TRBJ1-1	TRBV7-2	ASSLKTGWNTEAF
TRBJ2-1	TRBV27	ASSQPGLAALGEQF
TRBJ1-6	TRBV5-1	ASSLVGVGNSPLH
TRBJ1-1	TRBV7-2	ASSLDRNTEAF
TRBJ2-3	TRBV12-5	ASGLDLRQATDTQY
TRBJ1-2	TRBV19	ASSIGQSVHGYT
TRBJ1-5	TRBV21-1	ASSKDRTGGQPQH
TRBJ2-1	TRBV3-1/TRBV3-2	ASSQDKVTGISYNEQF
TRBJ2-5	TRBV5-6	ASSPETSGETQY
TRBJ1-2	TRBV6-5	ASRGGAIYGYT
TRBJ2-7	TRBV18	ASSLLAGGEQY
TRBJ2-5	TRBV7-9	ASSLSSAGLIQETQY
TRBJ2-1	TRBV11-2	ASSYGLADYNEQF
TRBJ1-2	TRBV5-1	ASRPGQGGYGYT
TRBJ2-3	TRBV28	ASLTRQASTDTQY
TRBJ2-5	TRBV19	ASSTLWGGTTGETQY
TRBJ2-7	TRBV7-9	ASSFGQRGYEQY
TRBJ1-2	TRBV25-1	ASSPVGANYGYT
TRBJ2-2	TRBV5-4	ASSFVVAGINTGELF
TRBJ1-4	TRBV5-1	ASSFAQVSTNEKLF
TRBJ1-5	TRBV7-9	ASSLEGQGASQPQH
TRBJ1-2	TRBV5-1	ASSLDRDGYT
TRBJ2-7	TRBV6-2/TRBV6-3	ASSYSGTSGPRSSYEQY
TRBJ2-1	TRBV2	ASQGEYEQF